Shown below are 17 T cell receptor beta chains from a single sample sequenced in a study of stem cell transplantation in POMP-related autoinflammatory disease. Produced via immunoSEQ multiplex PCR; TCRdb's table is partial and in-frame only. The sample records some 9,400 clones, roughly three quarters being singletons. Source: CD4+ T cells from PBMCs, taken after stem cell transplantation. The receptors shown here come from a human patient with POMP-related autoinflammation and immune dysregulation (PRAID). Some of these T cells may belong to the graft donor.

The V and J genes are TRBV5-1 and TRBJ2-7, with TRBD1 matching 7 bases. The CDR3 covers 14 residues. V shed 3 bases and J 2 bases; nucleotides not matched to a gene: 5. The V gene's germline CDR1 is SGHRS and CDR2 YFSETQ. As DNA, the CDR3 is TGCGCCAGCAGCTCAAGGACAGGCACCTACGAGCAGTACTTC. This sequence encodes CASSSRTGTYEQYF.

The chain is built from TRBV23-1 and TRBJ2-1, with D possibly matching TRBD2 (5 bases). TRBV23-1 belongs to the ORF category, with a function that is uncertain. V lost 0 bases and J 5 bases, leaving 14 bases between the germline ends. The CDR3 totals 16 residues. CDR3 bases: TGCGCCAGCAGTCAATCGGAAGTTAGCGACCACAATGAGCAGTTCTTC. Its translation is CASSQSEVSDHNEQFF.

The CDR3 nucleotides are TGTGCCACCAGTGATAGAGGGACACCGCAAGAGACCCAGTACTTC. Its protein is CATSDRGTPQETQYF. V gene TRBV24-1 combines with J gene TRBJ2-5; D perhaps matches TRBD1 (6 bases). The germline V gene encodes CDR1 KGHDR and CDR2 SFDVKD. This CDR3 spans 15 amino acids. Trimming cost V 3 bases and J 2 bases, with 12 bases left between them.

The chain joins TRBV27 to TRBJ2-2, with a possible D match to TRBD1 (6 bases). The CDR3 has 14 amino acids. Germline lookup yields CDR1 MNHEY and CDR2 SMNVEV (reference sequence). V was trimmed by 5 bases and J by 4 bases, leaving 11 bases between them. CDR3 region: CASSPRGPTGELFF. Written as DNA, the CDR3 is TGTGCCAGCAGTCCCAGGGGACCCACCGGGGAGCTGTTTTTT.

The rearrangement joins TRBV2 to TRBJ2-2, with D possibly matching TRBD1 (5 bases). Deletions cut 5 bases from V and 5 bases from J, with 12 bases between. Per the germline V gene, CDR1 is SNHLY and CDR2 is FYNNEI. The CDR3 is 14 residues long. The CDR3 sequence: CASSPSGLTGELFF. The CDR3 DNA reads as TGTGCCAGCAGTCCCTCAGGGCTAACCGGGGAGCTGTTTTTT.

This clone turned up a few times. The rearrangement joins TRBV7-9 to TRBJ2-1; 11 nucleotides agree with TRBD2. Per the germline V gene, CDR1 is SEHNR and CDR2 is FQNEAQ (reference sequence). V was pared by 5 bases and J by 5 bases, with 5 bases of the junction left unmatched. This CDR3 region has 15 residues. The chain's CDR3 is CASSLRLAGNNEQFF. The DNA for the CDR3 is TGTGCCAGCAGCCTCAGACTAGCGGGGAACAATGAGCAGTTCTTC.

This chain links TRBV18 with TRBJ1-4, with D perhaps matching TRBD1 (5 bases). CDR3 length: 16 residues. V lost 2 bases, J lost 3 bases, and 13 bases lay in between. Germline V lookup: CDR1 KGHSH, CDR2 LQKENI. This CDR3 reads CASSPTPGPSNEKLFF. The CDR3 coding sequence is TGTGCCAGCTCACCAACGCCGGGACCCTCTAATGAAAAACTGTTTTTT.

The J gene is TRBJ2-7, the V gene TRBV27; 10 bases match TRBD1. CDR1 MNHEY and CDR2 SMNVEV come from the germline V gene (reference sequence). This CDR3 spans 16 amino acids. The V and J ends lost 7 bases and 2 bases, in that order; junction bases with no gene match: 11. The CDR3 loop reads CASKLTGTGATYEQYF. The CDR3 DNA reads as TGTGCCAGCAAACTTACCGGGACAGGGGCAACCTACGAGCAGTACTTC.

V is TRBV7-9 and J is TRBJ1-6; D gene uncertain. There are 15 residues in the CDR3. The germline CDR1 and CDR2 sequences are SEHNR and FQNEAQ (reference sequence). V was shortened by 1 base and J by 10 bases, with 14 bases between the two germline ends. The CDR3 nucleotides read TGTGCCAGCAGCTTAGGCGGCGGATCCCAATCACCCCTCCACTTT. Encoded protein: CASSLGGGSQSPLHF.

The J gene is TRBJ2-6, the V gene TRBV5-1; TRBD2 agrees at 8 bases. The CDR3 spans 19 residues. The V gene end was trimmed by 1 base and the J gene end by 0 bases; junction bases not matched to a gene: 9. Germline values: CDR1 SGHRS, CDR2 YFSETQ. The CDR3 protein is CASSLFSREVYSGANVLTF. In DNA form, the CDR3 reads TGCGCCAGCAGCTTGTTTTCGCGGGAGGTCTACTCTGGGGCCAACGTCCTGACTTTC.

This clone showed up just a few times. The chain carries TRBV7-2 and TRBJ2-1; D unclear. V was shortened by 3 bases and J by 8 bases, with 14 bases between the two germline ends. CDR1 is SGHTA and CDR2 is FQGNSA in the germline V gene. The CDR3 is 14 residues long. CDR3 protein: CASSFPPRRHEQFF. DNA of the CDR3: TGTGCCAGCAGCTTCCCTCCGAGGCGCCATGAGCAGTTCTTC.

This chain joins TRBV2 and TRBJ2-7; D is unclear. Germline loops: CDR1 SNHLY, CDR2 FYNNEI. The CDR3 is 14 residues long. V lost 0 bases and J 6 bases, leaving 12 bases between the germline ends. The CDR3: CASSEAHTRLEQYF. The CDR3 nucleotides read TGTGCCAGCAGTGAAGCCCACACCCGGCTCGAGCAGTACTTC. The full variable domain, in which reference TRBV2 and TRBJ2-7 provide the parts outside the CDR3, is EPEVTQTPSHQVTQMGQEVILRCVPISNHLYFYWYRQILGQKVEFLVSFYNNEISEKSEIFDDQFSVERPDGSNFTLKIRSTKLEDSAMYFCASSEAHTRLEQYFGPGTRLTVT.

The V and J genes are TRBV4-2 and TRBJ2-1, with 7 bases that match TRBD2. This CDR3 has 16 residues. Germline CDR1 is LGHNA and CDR2 is YNFKEQ. The junction had 4 bases not matched to a gene; V was cut back by 2 bases and J by 0 bases. CDR3 in DNA: TGTGCCAGCAGCCAATTAGGGGAGGGCTCCTACAATGAGCAGTTCTTC. Amino acids: CASSQLGEGSYNEQFF.

The rearrangement joins TRBV18 to TRBJ2-1; 7 nucleotides match TRBD2. The CDR3 is 15 residues long. Germline V gene sequence: CDR1 KGHSH, CDR2 LQKENI. Trimming took 3 bases from V and 7 from J; bases not matched to a gene: 9. The CDR3, as DNA: TGTGCCAGCTCACCGCCAGCGGGAATCGAAAATGAGCAGTTCTTC. Translating gives CASSPPAGIENEQFF.

V usage is TRBV18 and J usage is TRBJ2-3; tentatively, D is TRBD1 (6 bases). CDR1 is KGHSH and CDR2 is LQKENI in the germline V gene. The CDR3 contains 15 residues. V was clipped by 2 bases and J by 2 bases, with 11 bases between them. CDR3 bases: TGTGCCAGCTCACCAACCGGGACATACACAGATACGCAGTATTTT. Its protein is CASSPTGTYTDTQYF.

The chain carries TRBV28 and TRBJ2-1, with a possible D match to TRBD1 (6 bases). V shed 2 bases and J shed 4 bases, with 15 bases lying between them. CDR3 length equals 16 residues. Germline CDR1 reads MDHEN; CDR2 reads SYDVKM. The DNA of the CDR3 is TGTGCCAGCAGTTTAACAGGGATGTCGGAGTACAATGAGCAGTTCTTC. This encodes CASSLTGMSEYNEQFF.

The chain recombines TRBV7-9 with TRBJ2-3; the D gene is possibly TRBD2 (6 bases). V shed 0 bases and J shed 7 bases, with 17 bases lying between them. The CDR3 has 16 amino acids. CDR1 and CDR2 (germline): SEHNR, FQNEAQ (reference sequence). Here the CDR3 DNA reads TGTGCCAGCAGCTTAGCGGGCGGGGCCGGGGGAAATACGCAGTATTTT. Encoded protein: CASSLAGGAGGNTQYF.